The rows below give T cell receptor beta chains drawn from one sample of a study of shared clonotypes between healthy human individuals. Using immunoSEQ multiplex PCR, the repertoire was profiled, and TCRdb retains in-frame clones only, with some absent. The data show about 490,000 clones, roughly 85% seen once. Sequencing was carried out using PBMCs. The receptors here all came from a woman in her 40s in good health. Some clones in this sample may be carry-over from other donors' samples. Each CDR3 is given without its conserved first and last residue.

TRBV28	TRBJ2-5	ASSFGGLGYQETQY
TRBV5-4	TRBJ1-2	ASSLGQGGRWGYT
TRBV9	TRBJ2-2	ASSVANGELF
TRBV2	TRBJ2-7	ASSGGTSGRAYEQY
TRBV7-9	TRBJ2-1	ASSLGGADNEQF
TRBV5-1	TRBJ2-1	ASSSEGFQNNEQF
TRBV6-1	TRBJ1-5	ASSGRVWQQPQH
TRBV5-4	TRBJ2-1	ASSLDRNEQF
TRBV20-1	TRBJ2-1	SAHVDNEQF
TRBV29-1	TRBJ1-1	SVRTVLGSEAF
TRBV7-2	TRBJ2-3	ASSLGGGVGPDTQY
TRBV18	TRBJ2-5	ASSPRRQGIWETQY
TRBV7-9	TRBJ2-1	ASSETRGSGRYNEQF
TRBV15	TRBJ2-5	ATSSSGDETQY
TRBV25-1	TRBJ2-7	ASSASDTFREQY
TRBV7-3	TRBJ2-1	ASSSEGTASYNEQF
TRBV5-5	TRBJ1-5	ASSDQQGSQPQH
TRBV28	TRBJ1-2	ASSLGAGYGYT
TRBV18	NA	ASLPGQGITYEQY
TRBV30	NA	AWTVWLAVTYEQY
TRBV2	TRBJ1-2	ASSEGRGANYGYT
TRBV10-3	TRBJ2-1	AINSGNSDEQF
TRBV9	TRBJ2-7	ASNKQGRTYEQY
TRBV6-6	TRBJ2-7	ASSDGQIGHEQY
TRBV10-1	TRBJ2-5	AGRLGRGLGTQY
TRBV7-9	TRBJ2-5	ASSLGQWETQY
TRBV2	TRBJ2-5	ASSRDRGAETQY
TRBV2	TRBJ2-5	ASSKQSGSETQY
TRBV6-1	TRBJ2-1	ASKALAGGPEQF
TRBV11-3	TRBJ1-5	ASSYVIQPQH
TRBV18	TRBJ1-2	ASSPIDRNYGYT
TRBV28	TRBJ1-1	ASSAAGRNTEAF
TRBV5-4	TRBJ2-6	ASSSPLAGGSGANVLT
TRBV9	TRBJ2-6	ASSVAPTRSGANVLT
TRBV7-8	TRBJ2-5	ASSLVGTTYQETQY
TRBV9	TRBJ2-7	ASSVGPSGGSYEQY
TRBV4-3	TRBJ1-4	ASSQGISNEKLF
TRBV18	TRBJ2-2	ASSPPVGEVTGELF
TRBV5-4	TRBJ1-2	ASSLGGRGSGYT
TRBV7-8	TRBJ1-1	ASSVGTGYTEAF
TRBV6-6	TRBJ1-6	ATCVGYGSPLH
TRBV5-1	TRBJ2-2	ASSSNHLQGAGELF